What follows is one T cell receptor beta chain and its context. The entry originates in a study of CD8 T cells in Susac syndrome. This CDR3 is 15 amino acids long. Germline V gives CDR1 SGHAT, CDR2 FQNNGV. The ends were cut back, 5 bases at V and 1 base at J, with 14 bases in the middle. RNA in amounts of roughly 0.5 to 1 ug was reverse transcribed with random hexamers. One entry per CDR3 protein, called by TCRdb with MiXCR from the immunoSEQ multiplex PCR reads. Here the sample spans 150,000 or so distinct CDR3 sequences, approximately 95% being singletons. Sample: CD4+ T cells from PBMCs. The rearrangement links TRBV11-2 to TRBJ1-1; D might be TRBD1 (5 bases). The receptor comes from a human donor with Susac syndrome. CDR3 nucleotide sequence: TGTGCCAGCAGCCCAATCGGGGGGTGGAACACTGAAGCTTTCTTT. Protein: CASSPIGGWNTEAFF. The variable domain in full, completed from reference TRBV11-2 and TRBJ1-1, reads EAGVAQSPRYKIIEKRQSVAFWCNPISGHATLYWYQQILGQGPKLLIQFQNNGVVDDSQLPKDRFSAERLKGVDSTLKIQPAKLEDSAVYLCASSPIGGWNTEAFFGQGTRLTVV.